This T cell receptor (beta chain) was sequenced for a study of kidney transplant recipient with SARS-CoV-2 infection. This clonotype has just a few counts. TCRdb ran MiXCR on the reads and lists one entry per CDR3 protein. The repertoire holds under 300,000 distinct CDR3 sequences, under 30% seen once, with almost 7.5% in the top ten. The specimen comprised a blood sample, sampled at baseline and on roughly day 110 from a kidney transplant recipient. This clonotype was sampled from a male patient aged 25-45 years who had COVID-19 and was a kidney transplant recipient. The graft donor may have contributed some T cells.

Here the CDR3 reads CASSITGGGEQFF. DNA for the CDR3: TGTGCCAGTAGTATTACGGGGGGGGGGGAGCAGTTCTTC. The chain recombines TRBV19 with TRBJ2-1, with TRBD2 identical over 8 bases. Germline V gene data show CDR1 as LNHDA and CDR2 as SQIVND (reference sequence). J lost 10 bases, V lost 3 bases, and 5 bases had no gene match. This CDR3 spans 13 amino acids.